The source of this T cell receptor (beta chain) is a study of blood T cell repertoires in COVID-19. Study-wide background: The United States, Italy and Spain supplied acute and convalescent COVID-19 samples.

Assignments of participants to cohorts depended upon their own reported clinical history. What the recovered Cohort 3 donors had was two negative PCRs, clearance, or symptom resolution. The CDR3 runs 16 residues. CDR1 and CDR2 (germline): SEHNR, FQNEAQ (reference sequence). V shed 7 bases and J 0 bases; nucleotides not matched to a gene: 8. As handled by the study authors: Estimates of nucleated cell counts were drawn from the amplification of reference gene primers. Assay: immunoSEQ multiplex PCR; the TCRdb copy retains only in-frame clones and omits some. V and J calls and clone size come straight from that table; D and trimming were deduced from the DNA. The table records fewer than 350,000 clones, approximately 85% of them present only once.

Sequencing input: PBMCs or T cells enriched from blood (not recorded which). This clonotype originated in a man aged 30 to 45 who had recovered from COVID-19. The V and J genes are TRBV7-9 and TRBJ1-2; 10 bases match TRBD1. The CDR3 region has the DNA TGTGCCAGCACCATGACAGGGGGCTTAACTAACTATGGCTACACCTTC. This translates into CASTMTGGLTNYGYTF.